This passage covers 7 T cell receptor beta chains from one sample sequenced in a study of Ad26.COV2.S vaccination and SARS-CoV-2 variants. Treatment denoted: around 19 received Ad26.COV2.S at low or high dose, single or two shots; 5 received placebo; per-sample allocation not given. Sampling happened 63 days after the first vaccine or placebo injection. The repertoire was sequenced with immunoSEQ multiplex PCR; TCRdb's copy has only in-frame clones and lacks some. Of around 370,000 clones listed, roughly 81% are singletons. This specimen was peripheral blood, taken in a trial of Ad26.COV2.S vaccine versus placebo. These receptors came from a person aged 18-65 years who received the Ad26.COV2.S COVID-19 vaccine or a placebo.

The chain carries TRBV6-5 and TRBJ1-6, with D tentatively TRBD1 (6 bases). CDR1 and CDR2 (germline): MNHEY, SVGAGI. The CDR3 runs 15 residues. Trimming removed 1 base from V and 7 bases from J, with 11 bases in between. In DNA, the CDR3 is TGTGCCAGCAGTTACTGGTCAGGGGAAAATTCACCCCTCCACTTT. Residues: CASSYWSGENSPLHF.

CDR3 bases: TGTGCCAGCAGCTTACCTAGCGGGAGTGAAGAGCAGTACTTC. It specifies CASSLPSGSEEQYF. The gene calls are TRBV7-6 and TRBJ2-7, with 10 nucleotides matching TRBD2. Germline CDR1 SGHVS, CDR2 FNYEAQ. This CDR3 region has 14 residues. J gave up 7 bases and V 2 bases, and 5 bases lay outside the gene matches.

The genes are TRBV10-3 and TRBJ1-5, with 8 bases aligning to TRBD1. From germline, CDR1 is ENHRY and CDR2 SYGVKD. The V and J ends lost 0 bases and 12 bases, in that order; junction bases with no gene match: 4. The CDR3 runs 13 residues. DNA for the CDR3: TGTGCCATCAGTGAGTCTCTTGGACAGGGCCAGCATTTT. Its protein is CAISESLGQGQHF.

CDR3 coding DNA: TGCGCCAGCAGCTTGGGGAGGTCCCCTCGCTCCTACGAGCAGTACTTC. Protein: CASSLGRSPRSYEQYF. J is TRBJ2-7 and V is TRBV5-1, with a weak D call TRBD2 (5 bases). Germline CDR1 reads SGHRS; CDR2 reads YFSETQ. This CDR3 is built from 16 residues. Trimming shortened V by 0 bases and J by 0 bases, and 13 bases separated the two germline ends.

This chain connects TRBV7-2 to TRBJ1-3, with no clear D. Germline-derived CDR1 and CDR2 are SGHTA and FQGNSA. The V gene lost 5 bases and the J gene lost 9 bases, with 17 bases spanning the gap. This CDR3 has 14 residues. The CDR3 loop is CASSQTGEVGTIYF. CDR3 bases: TGTGCCAGCAGCCAGACCGGAGAGGTCGGCACCATATATTTT.

Turning to this clone: Within the sample, other DNA sequences also encode this same CDR3. The CDR3 loop is CASSLAGSYEQYF. CDR3 nucleotide sequence: TGTGCCAGCAGCTTGGCAGGATCCTACGAGCAGTACTTC. The chain has TRBV11-3 and TRBJ2-7, with D unresolved. Deletions cut 3 bases from V and 1 base from J, with 7 bases between. Germline-derived CDR1 and CDR2 are SGHNT and YENEEA. CDR3 length equals 13 residues.

This clone has a handful of counts. This chain uses TRBV7-9 with TRBJ1-6; D not certain. CDR1 and CDR2 from the germline V gene are SEHNR and FQNEAQ (reference sequence). The ends were cut back, 1 base at V and 9 bases at J, with 7 bases in the middle. The CDR3 has 13 residues. The CDR3 sequence: CASSLEQTSPLHF. The CDR3 nucleotides are TGTGCCAGCAGCTTAGAGCAGACTTCACCCCTCCACTTT.